These 7 T cell receptor beta chains were all obtained from the same sample, sequenced in a study of blood T cell repertoires in COVID-19. Sequencing was performed with immunoSEQ multiplex PCR; in TCRdb, only in-frame clones are kept and a portion is missing. This table holds fewer than 250,000 clones, nearly 90% found once. The sequencing input was PBMCs or T cells enriched from blood (not recorded which). The receptors shown here come from a man younger than 45 who had recovered from COVID-19.

Details on this clone: A read error may account for a junction end that differs from germline. The chain couples TRBV6-1 to TRBJ1-4, with D uncertain. Germline V gene data show CDR1 as MNHNS and CDR2 as SASEGT. This CDR3 comprises 10 residues. The CDR3 DNA reads TGTGCCAGCAGTGAATCCTTGCGGTATTTT. It is translated as CASSESLRYF.

This clone has only a few counts. The chain combines TRBV15 with TRBJ1-5; D gene uncertain. The V end lost 5 bases, the J end lost 6 bases, and 17 bases lay between the germline ends. The CDR3 covers 15 residues. Germline V gives CDR1 LNHNV, CDR2 YYDKDF (reference sequence). The CDR3 protein is CATSLTNSLAQPQHF. The DNA for the CDR3 is TGTGCCACCAGCTTGACTAACAGTCTAGCTCAGCCCCAGCATTTT.

V gene TRBV6-2 or TRBV6-3 combines with J gene TRBJ1-3, with D possibly TRBD1 on 5 matching bases. The CDR3 runs to 16 residues. The V and J ends lost 4 bases and 0 bases respectively, with 13 bases between them. Germline loops: CDR1 MNHEY, CDR2 SVGEGT. For the CDR3, the DNA is TGTGCCAGCAGTTTTCGACGGGGGAGCTCTGGAAACACCATATATTTT. Protein sequence: CASSFRRGSSGNTIYF.

The V gene is TRBV3-1 (or the pseudogene TRBV3-2), the J gene TRBJ1-1; possible D gene TRBD1, 5 bases. The CDR3 runs to 14 residues. V lost 1 base and J lost 7, with 13 bases in between. The germline gives CDR1 LGHDT, CDR2 YNNKEL (reference sequence). The CDR3 bases are TGTGCCAGCAGCCAAGTTAGTAGGGGAGGTGAAGCTTTCTTT. This encodes CASSQVSRGGEAFF.

This chain's CDR3 is CASSRTSYEQYF. The CDR3, as DNA: TGTGCCAGCAGCCGGACTAGCTACGAGCAGTACTTC. The rearrangement joins TRBV4-2 to TRBJ2-7, with 7 bases that match TRBD2. This CDR3 contains 12 residues. V lost 4 bases and J lost 3; bases outside the gene matches: 0. Looked up from germline, CDR1 is LGHNA and CDR2 is YNFKEQ.

The chain carries TRBV19 and TRBJ1-2, with D tentatively TRBD1 (6 bases). This CDR3 has 16 amino acids. Germline V gene data show CDR1 as LNHDA and CDR2 as SQIVND (reference sequence). With 6 bases removed from V and 0 bases from J, the gap between germline ends came to 17 bases. The CDR3 protein is CASSRTTGLTNYGYTF. CDR3 DNA: TGTGCCAGTAGCCGAACGACAGGCTTAACTAACTATGGCTACACCTTC.

This CDR3 is CASSPRLAGVYEQYF. DNA for the CDR3: TGTGCCAGCAGCCCTCGACTAGCGGGAGTCTACGAGCAGTACTTC. The chain has TRBV9 and TRBJ2-7; 12 bases are a match to TRBD2. Trimming removed 4 bases from V and 3 bases from J; junction bases left unmatched: 5. Looked up from germline, CDR1 is SGDLS and CDR2 is YYNGEE. This CDR3 region has 15 residues.